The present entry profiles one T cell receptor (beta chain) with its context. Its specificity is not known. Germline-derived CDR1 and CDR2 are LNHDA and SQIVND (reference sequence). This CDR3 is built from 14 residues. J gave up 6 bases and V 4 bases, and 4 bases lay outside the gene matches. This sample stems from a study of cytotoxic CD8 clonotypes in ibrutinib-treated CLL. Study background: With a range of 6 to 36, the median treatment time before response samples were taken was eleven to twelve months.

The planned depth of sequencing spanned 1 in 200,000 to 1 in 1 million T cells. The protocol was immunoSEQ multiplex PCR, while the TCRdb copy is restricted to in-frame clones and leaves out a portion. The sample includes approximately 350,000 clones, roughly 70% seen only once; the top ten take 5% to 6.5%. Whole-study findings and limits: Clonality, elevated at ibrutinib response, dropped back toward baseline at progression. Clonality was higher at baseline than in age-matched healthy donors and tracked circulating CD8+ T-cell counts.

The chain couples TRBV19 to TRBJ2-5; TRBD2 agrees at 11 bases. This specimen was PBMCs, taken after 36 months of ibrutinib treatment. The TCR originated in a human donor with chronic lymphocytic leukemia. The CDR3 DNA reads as TGTGCCAGTAGTAGCACTAGCGGGAGACAGACCCAGTACTTC. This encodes CASSSTSGRQTQYF.